The T cell receptor beta chain described here comes from a study of OX40 agonist ivuxolimab in advanced cancers. About the research overall: Patients were given ivuxolimab, an antibody that agonizes OX40 (CD134). Findings and caveats of the study: Expansion of clones was among the lowest in partial responders at 0.1-3.0 mg/kg. Dose levels from 0.1 to 3.0 mg/kg saw CD4+ and CD8+ blood T cells expand clonally by week 6.

The method was immunoSEQ multiplex PCR; TCRdb's version includes in-frame clones alone and lacks a portion of them. The data contain about 56,000 clones, approximately 82% of them singletons. Regarding this clone: Its target is not known.

CDR1 and CDR2 (germline): LNHDA, SQIVND (reference sequence). The CDR3 consists of 15 residues. The V end lost 5 bases, the J end lost 7 bases, and 15 bases lay between the germline ends. Blood sampling was done at baseline, cycle 4 day 1, and cycle 7 day 1. The sample was CD4+ or CD8+ T cells sorted from blood, taken in a trial of the OX40 agonist ivuxolimab. This clonotype was sampled from an adult with an advanced solid tumor such as melanoma, head and neck, liver or kidney cancer. The chain uses TRBV19 and TRBJ1-6, with D perhaps matching TRBD1 (5 bases). CDR3 sequence: CASSSSGTANSPLHF. The CDR3 DNA reads as TGTGCCAGTAGTTCATCCGGGACTGCGAATTCACCCCTCCACTTT. Full variable domain (outside the CDR3, taken from reference TRBV19 and TRBJ1-6): DGGITQSPKYLFRKEGQNVTLSCEQNLNHDAMYWYRQDPGQGLRLIYYSQIVNDFQKGDIAEGYSVSREKKESFPLTVTSAQKNPTAFYLCASSSSGTANSPLHFGNGTRLTVT.